Each of the 15 T cell receptor beta chains below was sequenced from the same sample in a study of blood T cell repertoires in COVID-19. Assay: immunoSEQ multiplex PCR; the TCRdb copy retains only in-frame clones and omits some. The sample lists some 70,000 clones; 70% to 90% were seen once. The sequencing input was peripheral blood. These TCRs come from a man between 65 and 85 years old with active or convalescent COVID-19.

V and J are TRBV5-1 and TRBJ2-7; 7 bases agree with TRBD1. The V segment lost 5 bases and the J segment 2 bases; nucleotides outside the gene matches: 10. Germline CDR1 is SGHRS and CDR2 is YFSETQ. The CDR3 contains 15 residues. CDR3 nucleotides: TGCGCCAGCAGAGTTCCGGGACAGCCCCCCTACGAGCAGTACTTC. It translates to CASRVPGQPPYEQYF.

This clone was counted a single time. The chain links TRBV10-2 to TRBJ1-6, with D possibly being TRBD1 (5 bases). V lost 6 bases and J lost 2, with 5 bases in between. The CDR3 spans 13 residues. Germline CDR1 WSHSY, CDR2 SAAADI. The CDR3 spells CASRDTYNSPLHF. In nucleotides, the CDR3 is TGCGCCAGCAGGGACACCTATAATTCACCCCTCCACTTT.

The rearrangement links TRBV3-1 (or the pseudogene TRBV3-2) to TRBJ2-1, with TRBD1 identical over 8 bases. Germline CDR1 is LGHDT and CDR2 is YNNKEL (reference sequence). The J segment lost 3 bases and the V segment lost 4 bases, leaving 5 bases of the junction unmatched. The CDR3 totals 15 residues. CDR3 protein: CASSLGTGLYNEQFF. The CDR3 bases are TGTGCCAGCAGCCTGGGGACAGGCCTCTACAATGAGCAGTTCTTC.

CDR3 region: CASSGDRASYNEQFF. In DNA form, the CDR3 reads TGTGCCAGCAGCGGTGACAGGGCCTCCTACAATGAGCAGTTCTTC. V gene TRBV2 combines with J gene TRBJ2-1; 7 bases fit TRBD1. Germline CDR1 is SNHLY and CDR2 is FYNNEI. The ends lost 6 bases at V and 0 bases at J; junction bases unmatched: 5. There are 15 residues in the CDR3. Drawing the rest from reference TRBV2 and TRBJ2-1, the complete variable domain is EPEVTQTPSHQVTQMGQEVILRCVPISNHLYFYWYRQILGQKVEFLVSFYNNEISEKSEIFDDQFSVERPDGSNFTLKIRSTKLEDSAMYFCASSGDRASYNEQFFGPGTRLTVL.

This rearrangement joins TRBV29-1 to TRBJ2-6; no clear D. CDR1 and CDR2 (germline): SQVTM, ANQGSEA. The germline V and J ends were trimmed by 4 bases and 2 bases, with 3 bases remaining between them. CDR3 length: 12 amino acids. The CDR3 DNA reads as TGCAGCGTTGCCGCTGGGGCCAACGTCCTGACTTTC. The encoded protein is CSVAAGANVLTF.

The chain recombines TRBV11-2 with TRBJ1-5; the D gene is possibly TRBD1 (5 bases). V lost 3 bases, J lost 0 bases, and 15 bases lay in between. The CDR3 has 17 amino acids. Germline CDR1 SGHAT, CDR2 FQNNGV. In DNA, the CDR3 is TGTGCCAGCAGCTTCCGCCCCACAGGAGTTAGCAATCAGCCCCAGCATTTT. This encodes CASSFRPTGVSNQPQHF.

The chain joins TRBV15 to TRBJ2-3; TRBD2 might be the D (5 bases). Germline loops: CDR1 LNHNV, CDR2 YYDKDF (reference sequence). The CDR3 loop spans 17 amino acids. The V end was cut by 4 bases, the J end by 3 bases, with 20 bases between. The CDR3 is CATSTGWGSSGTDTQYF. The CDR3 DNA is TGTGCCACCAGCACAGGATGGGGATCCTCGGGAACAGATACGCAGTATTTT. The complete variable domain, with remaining parts taken from reference TRBV15 and TRBJ2-3, reads DAMVIQNPRYQVTQFGKPVTLSCSQTLNHNVMYWYQQKSSQAPKLLFHYYDKDFNNEADTPDNFQSRRPNTSFCFLDIRSPGLGDTAMYLCATSTGWGSSGTDTQYFGPGTRLTVL.

V and J are TRBV5-4 and TRBJ1-1; no reliable D call. The germline V gene encodes CDR1 SGHNT and CDR2 YYREEE (reference sequence). This CDR3 spans 16 amino acids. V was shortened by 3 bases and J by 0 bases, with 15 bases between the two germline ends. The DNA for the CDR3 is TGTGCCAGCAGCTCTCCAGTGTTAAATCTGAACACTGAAGCTTTCTTT. This encodes CASSSPVLNLNTEAFF.

The chain has TRBV2 and TRBJ2-1, with 10 bases matching TRBD1. V trimming: 6 bases; J trimming: 3 bases; junction bases outside the gene matches: 5. CDR1 and CDR2 from the germline V gene are SNHLY and FYNNEI. The CDR3 covers 15 residues. The CDR3 sequence is CASSRGQGGYNEQFF. Here the CDR3 DNA reads TGTGCCAGCAGCAGAGGACAGGGGGGCTACAATGAGCAGTTCTTC. The full variable domain, with the rest looked up from reference TRBV2 and TRBJ2-1, is EPEVTQTPSHQVTQMGQEVILRCVPISNHLYFYWYRQILGQKVEFLVSFYNNEISEKSEIFDDQFSVERPDGSNFTLKIRSTKLEDSAMYFCASSRGQGGYNEQFFGPGTRLTVL.

This chain connects TRBV11-3 to TRBJ2-7, with 9 bases lining up with TRBD1. The V gene end was trimmed by 7 bases and the J gene end by 5 bases; junction bases not matched to a gene: 9. Germline V gene sequence: CDR1 SGHNT, CDR2 YENEEA. The CDR3 has 14 amino acids. CDR3: CASTSDRGRHEQYF. CDR3 nucleotide sequence: TGTGCCAGCACTTCGGACAGGGGACGACACGAGCAGTACTTC.

The J gene is TRBJ1-5, the V gene TRBV3-1 (or the pseudogene TRBV3-2); D might be TRBD1 (5 bases). The germline CDR1 and CDR2 sequences are LGHDT and YNNKEL (reference sequence). The V and J ends lost 5 bases and 3 bases respectively, with 23 bases between them. CDR3 length: 18 residues. The CDR3 loop reads CASSSSGGPPLNNQPQHF. CDR3 sequence (DNA): TGTGCCAGCAGCTCATCGGGGGGTCCGCCATTAAACAATCAGCCCCAGCATTTT.

The chain recombines TRBV5-5 with TRBJ1-2; possible D gene TRBD1, 5 bases. Looked up from germline, CDR1 is SGHKS and CDR2 is YYEKEE (reference sequence). This CDR3 region has 16 residues. V lost 0 bases to trimming and J lost 6 bases, with 18 bases between them. The CDR3: CASSLAPVDSSNGYTF. In nucleotides, the CDR3 is TGTGCCAGCAGCTTGGCCCCGGTCGACAGTAGTAATGGCTACACCTTC.

This chain connects TRBV19 to TRBJ1-3; D is unresolved. The CDR3 spans 14 residues. Germline values: CDR1 LNHDA, CDR2 SQIVND (reference sequence). V lost 8 bases, J lost 1 base, and 12 bases lay in between. The CDR3: CASHGRGSGNTIYF. The CDR3 coding sequence is TGTGCCAGTCACGGCAGAGGGTCTGGAAACACCATATATTTT.

The rearrangement links TRBV5-6 to TRBJ1-2, with a tentative D call TRBD1 (5 bases). CDR3 length: 16 amino acids. Germline V gene data show CDR1 as SGHDT and CDR2 as YYEEEE. Trimming cost V 0 bases and J 5 bases, with 17 bases left between them. The DNA of the CDR3 is TGTGCCAGCAGCTTGGCCCCCGGCGGGGGATGGTATGGCTACACCTTC. This gives the protein CASSLAPGGGWYGYTF.

The V gene is TRBV5-1, the J gene TRBJ2-7; TRBD1 aligns across 10 bases. V lost 0 bases to trimming and J lost 2 bases; unmatched junction nucleotides: 5. The CDR3 length is 16 residues. Germline values: CDR1 SGHRS, CDR2 YFSETQ. The CDR3 reads CASSLAGTGVTYEQYF. CDR3 DNA: TGCGCCAGCAGCTTGGCTGGGACAGGGGTGACCTACGAGCAGTACTTC.